A single sample is the source of the 27 T cell receptor beta chains below, sequenced in a study of read filtering for tumor transcriptome and immune sequencing. The library was built from roughly 400 ng RNA with molecular barcoded adaptors for alpha/delta and beta/gamma chains. TCRdb reanalysed the reads using MiXCR and keeps one entry per CDR3 protein. Here the sample spans over 20,000 distinct CDR3 sequences, 12% to 15% being singletons. The sample taken for sequencing was a population of CD138-negative cells sorted from bone marrow. The receptors stem from a donor at least 40 years old with multiple myeloma.

This clonotype was recorded at least ten times. The V gene is TRBV2, the J gene TRBJ2-1; TRBD2 matches 9 bases. This CDR3 has 16 amino acids. The V gene's germline CDR1 is SNHLY and CDR2 FYNNEI. V dropped 6 bases and J dropped 2; count of bases not matched to a gene: 8. The CDR3 loop reads CASRVIAGEPYNEQFF. The CDR3 DNA is TGTGCCAGCAGAGTAATAGCGGGAGAGCCCTACAATGAGCAGTTCTTC.

This clonotype was observed many times. This sequence joins TRBV27 and TRBJ2-7; 11 nucleotides align to TRBD2. Germline V CDR1 and CDR2: MNHEY, SMNVEV (reference sequence). The V gene end was trimmed by 5 bases and the J gene end by 0 bases; junction bases not matched to a gene: 3. The CDR3 has 15 amino acids. DNA for the CDR3: TGTGCCAGCAGTCGGACTAGCGGGCCCTCCTACGAGCAGTACTTC. It translates to CASSRTSGPSYEQYF.

Turning to this clonotype: This may stem from a read error, because a much larger clone lies one nucleotide away. For the CDR3, the DNA is TGCAGTACTAGGACGGGGGGCGCGGACGAGCAGTACTTC. Its protein product is CSTRTGGADEQYF. The V gene is TRBV20-1, the J gene TRBJ2-7; tentative D call: TRBD2 (7 bases). There are 13 residues in the CDR3. CDR1 and CDR2 (germline): DFQATT, SNEGSKA (reference sequence).

In its sample, this clonotype was seen many times. V gene TRBV3-1 combines with J gene TRBJ2-7; TRBD1 might be the D (5 bases). The CDR3 runs to 15 residues. The germline V and J ends were trimmed by 4 bases and 3 bases, with 16 bases remaining between them. From germline, CDR1 is LGHDT and CDR2 YNNKEL (reference sequence). CDR3 nucleotides: TGTGCCAGCAGCCCATCCGTCGCAGGGATCTACGAGCAGTACTTC. Translated: CASSPSVAGIYEQYF.

This clonotype has just a few counts. The chain joins TRBV29-1 to TRBJ2-2; tentatively, D is TRBD1 (6 bases). In germline, CDR1 is SQVTM, CDR2 ANQGSEA. The CDR3 covers 14 residues. Trimming cost V 5 bases and J 1 base, with 11 bases left between them. CDR3 sequence: CSVLAQGNTGELFF. CDR3 DNA sequence: TGCAGCGTTCTGGCACAGGGGAACACCGGGGAGCTGTTTTTT.

There are many counts of this clonotype. This chain links TRBV28 with TRBJ1-6; D unclear. With 6 bases removed from V and 6 bases from J, the gap between germline ends came to 9 bases. Germline CDR1 MDHEN, CDR2 SYDVKM. The CDR3 extends over 13 amino acids. CDR3 sequence reads: CASSVSPNSPLHF. The CDR3 DNA follows: TGTGCCAGCAGCGTCAGCCCTAATTCACCCCTCCACTTT. Variable domain in full (rest from reference TRBV28 and TRBJ1-6): DVKVTQSSRYLVKRTGEKVFLECVQDMDHENMFWYRQDPGLGLRLIYFSYDVKMKEKGDIPEGYSVSREKKERFSLILESASTNQTSMYLCASSVSPNSPLHFGNGTRLTVT.

Comments on this clonotype: Possible read error: a much larger clone is one base away. This rearrangement joins TRBV2 to TRBJ2-3, with D perhaps TRBD2 (6 bases). Germline-derived CDR1 and CDR2 are SNHLY and FYNNEI. The CDR3 covers 14 residues. V was cut by 6 bases and J by 3 bases, with 13 bases left in between. The CDR3 protein is CASSASGGTDTQYF. The CDR3 DNA reads as TGTGCCAGCAGCGCCTCTGGGGGGACAGATACGCAGTATTTT.

This clonotype was recorded a few times. This sequence may be a read error, since a much larger clone differs from it by one base. The CDR3 DNA follows: TGTGCCATCAGCCCAACAGGGGGGAGCTCCTACAATGGGCAGTTCTTC. Its translation is CAISPTGGSSYNGQFF. The chain is built from TRBV10-3 and TRBJ2-1; TRBD1 matches 8 bases. Germline V gives CDR1 ENHRY, CDR2 SYGVKD. CDR3 length: 16 amino acids.

This clonotype was found many times. The chain couples TRBV20-1 to TRBJ2-7; the match to TRBD1 covers 7 bases. Germline values: CDR1 DFQATT, CDR2 SNEGSKA (reference sequence). V dropped 6 bases and J dropped 6; count of bases not matched to a gene: 5. The CDR3 consists of 11 residues. CDR3 protein: CSATGTVEQYF. Here the CDR3 DNA reads TGCAGTGCGACTGGGACAGTCGAGCAGTACTTC.

The table lists this clonotype with a few counts. The chain carries TRBV5-6 and TRBJ2-5; 9 bases align to TRBD2. Germline CDR1 and CDR2: SGHDT and YYEEEE. The V gene end was trimmed by 2 bases and the J gene end by 6 bases; junction bases not matched to a gene: 2. The CDR3 length is 13 residues. As DNA, the CDR3 is TGTGCCAGCAGCTTTAGCGGGAGTCAGACCCAGTACTTC. Translation: CASSFSGSQTQYF.

As to this clonotype: With a much larger clone just one base away, this may be a read error. This chain joins TRBV7-8 and TRBJ2-4, with a tentative D call TRBD1 (5 bases). The CDR3 loop spans 17 amino acids. Germline V lookup: CDR1 SGHVS, CDR2 FQNEAQ. The CDR3 loop is CVSSPRGTGSAKNIQYF. CDR3 in DNA: TGTGTCAGCAGCCCACGAGGCACAGGCAGCGCCAAAAACATTCAGTACTTC.

This clonotype was seen at least ten times. The chain links TRBV27 to TRBJ2-2, with 7 bases fitting TRBD1. Germline assignment: CDR1 MNHEY and CDR2 SMNVEV (reference sequence). J was trimmed by 4 bases and V by 5 bases; bases with no gene match: 7. The CDR3 runs to 15 residues. CDR3 loop: CASSAQRGPTGELFF. The CDR3 DNA reads as TGTGCCAGCAGTGCGCAAAGGGGGCCCACCGGGGAGCTGTTTTTT.

At least ten counts were recorded for this clonotype. This CDR3 reads CASSSVYTEAFF. CDR3 DNA: TGTGCCAGCAGCTCCGTCTACACTGAAGCTTTCTTT. The rearrangement joins TRBV7-9 to TRBJ1-1; D unresolved. The germline V gene has CDR1 SEHNR and CDR2 FQNEAQ (reference sequence). Deletions cut 4 bases from V and 3 bases from J, with 6 bases between. The CDR3 is made up of 12 amino acids.

This clonotype has at least ten counts. The V gene is TRBV4-1, the J gene TRBJ1-1; 8 bases match TRBD1. J lost 1 base, V lost 1 base, and 11 bases had no gene match. CDR1 is MGHRA, CDR2 YSYEKL, per germline. The CDR3 extends over 18 amino acids. In DNA form, the CDR3 reads TGCGCCAGCAGCCAAGGCCGCAGGGGGCTTCTCTCGAACACTGAAGCTTTCTTT. Translating gives CASSQGRRGLLSNTEAFF.

Many counts were recorded for this clonotype. V gene TRBV18 combines with J gene TRBJ1-1; possible D gene TRBD1, 6 bases. The CDR3 length is 14 residues. CDR1 and CDR2 from the germline V gene are KGHSH and LQKENI. V was cut by 4 bases and J by 6 bases, with 15 bases left in between. CDR3 nucleotides: TGTGCCAGCTCACGGCTTACAGGGTCCCCTGAAGCTTTCTTT. It specifies CASSRLTGSPEAFF.

This clonotype was observed many times. The rearrangement uses TRBV29-1 and TRBJ2-5; D tentatively reads TRBD1 or TRBD2 (6 bases each). The V gene's germline CDR1 is SQVTM and CDR2 ANQGSEA. V was trimmed by 0 bases and J by 5 bases, leaving 10 bases between them. The length of the CDR3 is 13 residues. CDR3 sequence: CSVEDPGGETQYF. CDR3 nucleotides: TGCAGCGTTGAAGATCCCGGGGGCGAGACCCAGTACTTC.

This clonotype was seen ten or more times. A much larger clone lies one base from this, so it may be a read error. The chain recombines TRBV29-1 with TRBJ2-1; TRBD1 matches 10 bases. The CDR3 is 16 amino acids. The germline CDR1 and CDR2 sequences are SQVTM and ANQGSEA. Written as DNA, the CDR3 is TGCAGCGTGGGGGACAGGGGCAAGACTACCTACAATGGGCAGTTCTTC. This gives the protein CSVGDRGKTTYNGQFF.

The V and J genes are TRBV20-1 and TRBJ1-5, with D perhaps TRBD1 (6 bases). The CDR3 is 16 amino acids. The V and J ends lost 5 bases and 0 bases respectively, with 17 bases between them. CDR1 is DFQATT, CDR2 SNEGSKA, per germline (reference sequence). For the CDR3, the DNA is TGCAGTGCTGGGACAACTACAGGGAATAGCAATCAGCCCCAGCATTTT. Its protein product is CSAGTTTGNSNQPQHF.

This clonotype was detected ten times or more. The chain has TRBV20-1 and TRBJ2-1; 9 bases are a match to TRBD2. V lost 0 bases and J lost 1; bases outside the gene matches: 7. The germline gives CDR1 DFQATT, CDR2 SNEGSKA (reference sequence). The CDR3 loop spans 17 amino acids. The CDR3 sequence is CSARDRSTSGSYNEQFF. In DNA, the CDR3 is TGCAGTGCTAGAGATCGGTCGACTAGCGGTTCCTACAATGAGCAGTTCTTC.

As concerns this clonotype: A much larger clone is a single base away; this may be a read error. V usage is TRBV5-1 and J usage is TRBJ2-6; D unresolved. This CDR3 spans 17 amino acids. CDR1 and CDR2 (germline): SGHRS, YFSETQ. The V and J ends lost 0 bases and 0 bases respectively, with 10 bases between them. The DNA of the CDR3 is TGCGCCAGCAGCTTGGATAAGTACGGCTCTGGGGCCAACGTCCTGACTTTC. It encodes CASSLDKYGSGANVLTF.

A word on this clonotype: Given the absence of the conserved phenylalanine or tryptophan at the CDR3 end, a read error is likely. No DNA is shown, since the ends of the CDR3 on it are uncertain; the CDR3 is the one TCRdb lists. The chain uses TRBV29-1 and TRBJ2-1; the table's TRBD1 call for D was not verified on the DNA. A total of 15 residues make up the CDR3, ends included. Germline values: CDR1 SQVTM, CDR2 ANQGSEA. CDR3 amino acids: CSVEIWDSHYNEQVY.

A note on this clonotype: A far larger clone is just one base off, so this is likely a read error. The V call is TRBV10-3, the J call TRBJ2-1; possible D gene TRBD2, 5 bases. Germline CDR1 and CDR2: ENHRY and SYGVKD. The CDR3 spans 11 residues. CDR3 in DNA: TGCACCAGCAGCTTGGCGGGTGAGCAGTTCTTC. Encoded protein: CTSSLAGEQFF.

The table lists this clonotype with many counts. The rearrangement links TRBV6-1 to TRBJ2-1; D gene ambiguous. The length of the CDR3 is 15 residues. The V end lost 0 bases, the J end lost 2 bases, and 8 bases lay between the germline ends. Germline V gene data show CDR1 as MNHNS and CDR2 as SASEGT. CDR3 nucleotides: TGTGCCAGCAGTGAAGCTGGGATGACCTACAATGAGCAGTTCTTC. Protein sequence: CASSEAGMTYNEQFF.

This clonotype was recorded only once. This sequence may be a read error, since a much larger clone differs from it by one base. This chain links TRBV24-1 with TRBJ2-3; TRBD2 matches at 11 bases. The V gene end was trimmed by 4 bases and the J gene end by 3 bases; junction bases not matched to a gene: 8. The CDR3 sequence is 17 residues long. Germline CDR1 reads KGHDR; CDR2 reads SFDVKD. The chain's CDR3 is CATSDLELAGETDTQYF. DNA for the CDR3: TGTGCCACCAGTGACCTGGAACTAGCGGGAGAAACAGATACGCAGTATTTT.

This clonotype was seen many times. This chain links TRBV19 with TRBJ2-1, with TRBD2 matching over 11 bases. This CDR3 is built from 16 residues. With V trimmed by 3 bases and J by 2 bases, 3 bases remained unmatched. From germline, CDR1 is LNHDA and CDR2 SQIVND (reference sequence). In DNA, the CDR3 is TGTGCCAGTAGTATCCTAGCGGGGGGAACCTACAATGAGCAGTTCTTC. Translated, it gives CASSILAGGTYNEQFF. Together with reference TRBV19 and TRBJ2-1, the CDR3 gives the full variable domain: DGGITQSPKYLFRKEGQNVTLSCEQNLNHDAMYWYRQDPGQGLRLIYYSQIVNDFQKGDIAEGYSVSREKKESFPLTVTSAQKNPTAFYLCASSILAGGTYNEQFFGPGTRLTVL.

This clonotype came up many times. The V call is TRBV5-1, the J call TRBJ2-1; the match to TRBD2 covers 9 bases. V dropped 4 bases and J dropped 0; count of bases not matched to a gene: 5. The CDR3 length is 16 residues. Germline CDR1 and CDR2: SGHRS and YFSETQ. CDR3 in amino acids: CASSAGSGSSYNEQFF. The CDR3 DNA reads TGCGCCAGCAGCGCCGGTAGCGGGAGCTCCTACAATGAGCAGTTCTTC.

Only a few counts were recorded for this clonotype. The chain employs TRBV10-3 and TRBJ1-4; D is unresolved. V gave up 0 bases and J gave up 10 bases, with 9 bases separating them. Germline CDR1 and CDR2: ENHRY and SYGVKD. The CDR3 is 13 amino acids. The CDR3 loop is CAISESEGGKLFF. In nucleotides, the CDR3 is TGTGCCATCAGTGAGTCGGAAGGAGGAAAACTGTTTTTT.